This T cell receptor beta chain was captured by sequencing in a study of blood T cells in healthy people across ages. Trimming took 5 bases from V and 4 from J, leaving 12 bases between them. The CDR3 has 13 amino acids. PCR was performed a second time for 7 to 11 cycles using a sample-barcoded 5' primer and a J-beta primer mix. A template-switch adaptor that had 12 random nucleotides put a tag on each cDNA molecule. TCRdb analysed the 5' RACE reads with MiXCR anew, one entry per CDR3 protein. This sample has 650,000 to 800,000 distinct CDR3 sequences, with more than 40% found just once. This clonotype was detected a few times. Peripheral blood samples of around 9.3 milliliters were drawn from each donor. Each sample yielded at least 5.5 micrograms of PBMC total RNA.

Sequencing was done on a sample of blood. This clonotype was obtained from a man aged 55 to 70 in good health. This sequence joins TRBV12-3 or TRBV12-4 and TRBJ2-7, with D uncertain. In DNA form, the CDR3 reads TGTGCCAGCAGTCCCTATTTCGCATACGAGCAGTACTTC. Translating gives CASSPYFAYEQYF.